The subject of this entry is one T cell receptor (beta chain). As yet, its antigen is unknown. A read error may explain this, as a much larger clone is one base away. This specimen belongs to a study of T cells in Graves' hyperthyroidism and ophthalmopathy. Overall study results and limits: Most thyroid clonotypes that were expanded above 0.001 also turned up in blood.

A Clinical Activity Score of at least 3, a NOSPECS grade of at least 4 and a duration under 3 months were recorded in the ophthalmopathy patients. Patients were excluded for uncontrolled infection, other autoimmune disease, pregnancy or lactation. Diagnoses rested on clinical symptoms, serum thyroxine and TRAb, thyroid ultrasound and orbital computed tomography. TCR beta CDR3 sequences were amplified from RNA transcripts. The HTBI set primed first-round TCR CDR3 RT-PCR. TCRdb recomputed calls from the multiplex PCR reads with MiXCR, one row per CDR3 protein. The sample has around 340,000 distinct CDR3 sequences; around 18% are singletons. The source is a middle-aged woman with Graves' ophthalmopathy. The sample comprised blood.

The DNA of the CDR3 is TGTGCCAGCATGCCTACAGGGGGGGAAGCTTTCTTT. Translating it yields CASMPTGGEAFF. The rearrangement uses TRBV12-3 or TRBV12-4 and TRBJ1-1, with TRBD1 identical over 8 bases. The length of the CDR3 is 12 residues. V was pared by 7 bases and J by 8 bases, with 6 bases of the junction left unmatched.